This TCR beta chain was obtained from a study of sequential checkpoint blockade in melanoma. Notes on the study in general: In arm A, pretreatment tumor clonality was associated with response.

This clone was observed at least ten times. The antigen is unknown. Only in-frame clones appear in the TCRdb table, and some are missing; sequencing was by immunoSEQ multiplex PCR. The sample consists of around 4,500 clones, 24% of them appearing once. The V segment lost 6 bases and the J segment 2 bases; nucleotides outside the gene matches: 4. CDR3 length: 16 residues. CDR1 and CDR2 from the germline V gene are SGHVS and FNYEAQ. Indicated treatment: randomized to nivolumab then ipilimumab (arm A) or the reverse (arm B). DNA-damaging chemotherapy had not been given to any patient beforehand. The chain uses TRBV7-6 and TRBJ2-5; TRBD2 aligns across 15 bases. The clonotype originates from a human donor with melanoma. Sequencing was performed on tumor tissue (inferred from file names), taken from a patient given nivolumab and ipilimumab in sequence. CDR3: CASRVGLAGGQETQYF. The DNA of the CDR3 is TGTGCCAGCAGGGTGGGACTAGCGGGAGGTCAAGAGACCCAGTACTTC.